The 12 T cell receptor beta chains in this list originate from one sample, sequenced in a study of Graves' ophthalmopathy and Graves' hyperthyroidism. RNA served as the template for amplifying TCR beta CDR3 regions. A first-round RT-PCR used HTBI primers, followed by a second-round multiplex PCR. TCRdb used MiXCR to reprocess the multiplex PCR reads, holding one entry per CDR3 protein. This sample carries 400,000 or so distinct CDR3 sequences, 15% to 20% of them seen once, and the ten largest clones take around 2.4%. The material sequenced was peripheral blood. The receptors come from an adult woman with stable Graves' hyperthyroidism.

In this sample, this clonotype turned up a few times. V usage is TRBV19 and J usage is TRBJ2-7; TRBD1 aligns across 8 bases. The ends lost 1 base at V and 2 bases at J; junction bases unmatched: 4. The CDR3 covers 15 residues. Germline V CDR1 and CDR2: LNHDA, SQIVND (reference sequence). The CDR3 DNA reads as TGTGCCAGTAGTATAGGGCAGGGGGCTGCCTACGAGCAGTACTTC. Protein: CASSIGQGAAYEQYF. The full variable domain, its missing parts supplied by reference TRBV19 and TRBJ2-7, is DGGITQSPKYLFRKEGQNVTLSCEQNLNHDAMYWYRQDPGQGLRLIYYSQIVNDFQKGDIAEGYSVSREKKESFPLTVTSAQKNPTAFYLCASSIGQGAAYEQYFGPGTRLTVT.

The rearrangement joins TRBV11-1 to TRBJ2-2; a possible D gene is TRBD2 (7 bases). V lost 4 bases and J 5 bases, leaving 17 bases between the germline ends. The CDR3 has 16 residues. CDR1 is SGHAT and CDR2 is FQDESV in the germline V gene (reference sequence). CDR3 in amino acids: CASSSPEGGVTGELFF. The CDR3 region has the DNA TGTGCCAGCAGCTCCCCTGAAGGGGGGGTTACCGGGGAGCTGTTTTTT.

In the case of this clonotype: A much bigger clone sits one base away, suggesting this may be a read error. J is TRBJ2-7 and V is TRBV11-2; 8 bases line up with TRBD2. The CDR3 consists of 16 residues. The germline gives CDR1 SGHAT, CDR2 FQNNGV. V dropped 5 bases and J dropped 2; count of bases not matched to a gene: 11. CDR3 residues: CASSTHPGLVPYEQYF. CDR3 DNA sequence: TGTGCCAGCAGCACTCACCCGGGACTAGTGCCCTACGAGCAGTACTTC. Complete variable domain (other parts from reference TRBV11-2 and TRBJ2-7): EAGVAQSPRYKIIEKRQSVAFWCNPISGHATLYWYQQILGQGPKLLIQFQNNGVVDDSQLPKDRFSAERLKGVDSTLKIQPAKLEDSAVYLCASSTHPGLVPYEQYFGPGTRLTVT.

The rearrangement uses TRBV12-3 or TRBV12-4 and TRBJ2-5; 8 bases fit TRBD2. Unmatched junction bases numbered 13, after V lost 6 bases and J lost 4 bases. The CDR3 spans 16 residues. This CDR3 is CASSGGEDATGETQYF. The DNA for the CDR3 is TGTGCCAGCAGCGGGGGGGAGGACGCGACCGGAGAGACCCAGTACTTC.

This clonotype was picked up a small number of times. The chain uses TRBV19 and TRBJ1-5, with D unresolved. The germline V gene has CDR1 LNHDA and CDR2 SQIVND (reference sequence). The CDR3 has 14 amino acids. The germline V and J ends were trimmed by 3 bases and 6 bases, with 12 bases remaining between them. CDR3 residues: CASSISGEGQPQHF. The CDR3, as DNA: TGTGCCAGTAGTATTTCCGGGGAGGGTCAGCCCCAGCATTTT.

This clonotype was detected many times. This chain joins TRBV28 and TRBJ1-5; 7 nucleotides align to TRBD1. The CDR3 is 14 residues long. CDR1 and CDR2 (germline): MDHEN, SYDVKM. The junction had 5 bases not matched to a gene; V was cut back by 5 bases and J by 4 bases. CDR3 DNA sequence: TGTGCCAGCAGTAGGGGACAGAAAAATCAGCCCCAGCATTTT. Amino acid sequence: CASSRGQKNQPQHF.

Comment on this clonotype: A much larger clone lies one base from this, so it may be a read error. The chain combines TRBV13 with TRBJ2-5, with 7 bases that match TRBD2. The CDR3 runs 13 residues. Germline V gene sequence: CDR1 PRHDT, CDR2 FYEKMQ (reference sequence). In nucleotides, the CDR3 is TGTGTCAGCAGCGGGGACTTTTCGGGGACCCAGTACTTC. Protein: CVSSGDFSGTQYF. Supplemented by reference TRBV13 and TRBJ2-5, the full variable domain reads AAGVIQSPRHLIKEKRETATLKCYPIPRHDTVYWYQQGPGQDPQFLISFYEKMQSDKGSIPDRFSAQQFSDYHSELNMSSLELGDSALYFCVSSGDFSGTQYFGPGTRLLVL.

This chain connects TRBV6-2 or TRBV6-3 to TRBJ1-1; no clear D. V lost 2 bases, J lost 4 bases, and 8 bases lay in between. Germline V CDR1 and CDR2: MNHEY, SVGEGT. This CDR3 has 13 amino acids. The DNA for the CDR3 is TGTGCCAGCAGTTACAAGAAGGCCACTGAAGCTTTCTTT. Its protein is CASSYKKATEAFF.

This clonotype was seen many times. This chain uses TRBV20-1 with TRBJ1-5, with D possibly being TRBD1 (5 bases). Germline CDR1 reads DFQATT; CDR2 reads SNEGSKA (reference sequence). Trimming pared 3 bases from V and 1 base from J, leaving 10 bases between. The length of the CDR3 is 14 residues. In DNA form, the CDR3 reads TGCAGTGCTAGGGGTGGACACAGCAATCAGCCCCAGCATTTT. This sequence encodes CSARGGHSNQPQHF.

This clonotype was seen only a few times. This chain joins TRBV5-5 and TRBJ1-2, with D maybe TRBD1 (6 bases). Trimming removed 0 bases at V and 5 bases at J, with 11 bases between. The CDR3 runs 14 residues. CDR1 is SGHKS, CDR2 YYEKEE, per germline (reference sequence). The CDR3 loop reads CASSLDRVRYGYTF. In DNA, the CDR3 is TGTGCCAGCAGCTTGGACAGGGTGCGTTATGGCTACACCTTC.

This chain uses TRBV4-1 with TRBJ2-2; D may match TRBD1 or TRBD2 (5 bases each). V lost 3 bases and J lost 4, with 12 bases in between. This CDR3 has 15 amino acids. Germline assignment: CDR1 MGHRA and CDR2 YSYEKL. The CDR3 is CASSQGPGPTGELFF. The CDR3 nucleotides read TGCGCCAGCAGCCAGGGACCAGGTCCCACCGGGGAGCTGTTTTTT.

This clonotype was recorded at least ten times. The V and J genes are TRBV27 and TRBJ1-1, with D perhaps TRBD1 (6 bases). CDR1 is MNHEY, CDR2 SMNVEV, per germline (reference sequence). V shed 3 bases and J shed 1 base, with 9 bases lying between them. The CDR3 is 14 amino acids. The CDR3 here is CASSLWDTNTEAFF. The CDR3 DNA reads as TGTGCCAGCAGTTTGTGGGACACGAACACTGAAGCTTTCTTT.